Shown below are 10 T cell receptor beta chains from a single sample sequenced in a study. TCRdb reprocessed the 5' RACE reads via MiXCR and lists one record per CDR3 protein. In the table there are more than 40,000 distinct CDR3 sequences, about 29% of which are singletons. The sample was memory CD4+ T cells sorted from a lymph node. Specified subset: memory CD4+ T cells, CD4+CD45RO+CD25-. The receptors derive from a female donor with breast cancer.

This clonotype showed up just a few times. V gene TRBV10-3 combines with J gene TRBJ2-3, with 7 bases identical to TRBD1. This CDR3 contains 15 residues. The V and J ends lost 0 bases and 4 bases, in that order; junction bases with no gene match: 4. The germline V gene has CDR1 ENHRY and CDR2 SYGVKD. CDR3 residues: CAISESTGKADTQYF. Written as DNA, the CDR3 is TGTGCCATCAGTGAGTCGACAGGGAAGGCAGATACGCAGTATTTT.

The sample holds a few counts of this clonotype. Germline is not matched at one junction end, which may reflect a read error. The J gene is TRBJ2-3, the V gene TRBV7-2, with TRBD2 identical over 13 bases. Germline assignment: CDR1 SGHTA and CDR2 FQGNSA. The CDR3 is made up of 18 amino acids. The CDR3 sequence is CASSLNLGLAGVEDTQCF. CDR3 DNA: TGTGCCAGCAGCCTAAATCTTGGACTAGCGGGAGTAGAAGATACGCAGTGTTTT.

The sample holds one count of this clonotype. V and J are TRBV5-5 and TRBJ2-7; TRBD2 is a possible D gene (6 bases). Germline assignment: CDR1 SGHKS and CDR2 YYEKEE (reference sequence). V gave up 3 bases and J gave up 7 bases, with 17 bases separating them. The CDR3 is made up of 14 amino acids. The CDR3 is CASSSGLLRWEQYF. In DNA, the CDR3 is TGTGCCAGCAGCTCGGGACTTTTGCGGTGGGAGCAGTACTTC.

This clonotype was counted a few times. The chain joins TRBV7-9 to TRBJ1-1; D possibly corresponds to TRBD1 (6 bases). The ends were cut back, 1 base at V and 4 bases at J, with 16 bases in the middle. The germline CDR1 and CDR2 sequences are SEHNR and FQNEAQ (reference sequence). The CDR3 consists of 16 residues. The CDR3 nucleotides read TGTGCCAGCAGCTTAGAACCGGGGGCAGGATCCACTGAAGCTTTCTTT. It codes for CASSLEPGAGSTEAFF.

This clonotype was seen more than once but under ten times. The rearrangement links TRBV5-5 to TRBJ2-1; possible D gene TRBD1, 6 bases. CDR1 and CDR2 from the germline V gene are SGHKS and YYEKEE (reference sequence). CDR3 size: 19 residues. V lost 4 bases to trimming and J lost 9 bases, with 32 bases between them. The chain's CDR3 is CASSLRTAEGPQAWGEQFF. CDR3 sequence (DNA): TGTGCCAGCAGCCTCCGGACAGCAGAAGGGCCTCAGGCTTGGGGTGAGCAGTTCTTC.

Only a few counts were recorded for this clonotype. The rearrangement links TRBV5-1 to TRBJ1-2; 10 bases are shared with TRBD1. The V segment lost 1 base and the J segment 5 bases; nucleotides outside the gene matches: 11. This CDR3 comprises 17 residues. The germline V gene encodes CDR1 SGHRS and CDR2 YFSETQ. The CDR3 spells CASSLPRDRGPSYGYTF. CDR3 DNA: TGCGCCAGCAGCTTGCCCCGGGACAGGGGACCTTCTTATGGCTACACCTTC. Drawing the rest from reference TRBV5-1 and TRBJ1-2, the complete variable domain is KAGVTQTPRYLIKTRGQQVTLSCSPISGHRSVSWYQQTPGQGLQFLFEYFSETQRNKGNFPGRFSGRQFSNSRSEMNVSTLELGDSALYLCASSLPRDRGPSYGYTFGSGTRLTVV.

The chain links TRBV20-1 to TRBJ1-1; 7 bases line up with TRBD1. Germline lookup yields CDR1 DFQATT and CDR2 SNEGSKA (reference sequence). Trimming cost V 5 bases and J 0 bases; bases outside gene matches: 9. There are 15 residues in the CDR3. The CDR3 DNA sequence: TGCAGTGCTTGTAACACAGGGGACGTGAACACTGAAGCTTTCTTT. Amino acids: CSACNTGDVNTEAFF.

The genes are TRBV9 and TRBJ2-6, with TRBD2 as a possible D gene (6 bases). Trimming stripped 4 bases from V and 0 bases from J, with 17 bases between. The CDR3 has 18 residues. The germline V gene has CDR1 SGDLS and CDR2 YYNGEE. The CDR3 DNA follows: TGTGCCAGCAGCCACCACCGGAGGGCGGGCTCTGGGGCCAACGTCCTGACTTTC. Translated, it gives CASSHHRRAGSGANVLTF.

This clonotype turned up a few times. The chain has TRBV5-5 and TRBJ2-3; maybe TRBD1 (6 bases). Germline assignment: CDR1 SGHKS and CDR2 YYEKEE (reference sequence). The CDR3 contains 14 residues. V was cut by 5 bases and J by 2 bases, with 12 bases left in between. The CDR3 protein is CASSWTETTDTQYF. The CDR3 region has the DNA TGTGCCAGCAGTTGGACAGAGACCACAGATACGCAGTATTTT.

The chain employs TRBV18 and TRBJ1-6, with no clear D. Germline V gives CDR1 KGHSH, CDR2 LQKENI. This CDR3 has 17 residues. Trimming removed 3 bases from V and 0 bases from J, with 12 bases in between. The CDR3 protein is CASSPGPLSSYNSPLHF. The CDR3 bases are TGTGCCAGCTCACCCGGGCCCCTAAGCTCCTATAATTCACCCCTCCACTTT.